Below, one TCR beta chain is given with its context. Its target is not known. The record originates from a study of cytomegalovirus exposure and HLA in healthy donors. With 60 Vbeta and 13 Jbeta primers, the PCR was carried out. Sequenced by immunoSEQ multiplex PCR; TCRdb stores in-frame clones only, minus some. Among 150,000 to 200,000 clones listed, about 80% were seen once. Study findings and constraints: There were several of the most significant clusters that appeared linked to common viral pathogens in a later analysis. In a later analysis, TCR beta V- and J-gene trimming was associated with a missense DCLRE1C variant.

This sequence was found in a man aged 18 to 29 in good health and CMV-seronegative. Sequenced input: PBMCs.

The CDR3 reads CASSDYILYNEQFF. DNA of the CDR3: TGTGCCAGCAGCGACTACATTCTTTACAATGAGCAGTTCTTC. The J gene is TRBJ2-1, the V gene TRBV5-8; D is perhaps TRBD2 (5 bases). The CDR3 covers 14 residues. Trimming pared 4 bases from V and 4 bases from J, leaving 12 bases between. Germline assignment: CDR1 SGHTS and CDR2 YDEGEE.